This entry lists 2 T cell receptor beta chains sequenced from one sample in a study of T cells in Graves' hyperthyroidism and ophthalmopathy. What was amplified from RNA transcripts were TCR beta CDR3 regions. During a first-round RT-PCR of the TCR CDR3, the HTBI primer set was used. TCRdb redid the calling of the multiplex PCR reads with MiXCR, one entry per CDR3 protein. Of hundreds of thousands of distinct CDR3 sequences detected, around 22% appear once; the ten largest clones hold roughly 10%. The sequenced material came from blood. These TCRs come from a woman in her twenties or thirties with Graves' ophthalmopathy.

In its sample, this clonotype was seen many times. The chain employs TRBV6-2 or TRBV6-3 and TRBJ1-5; 7 bases fit TRBD1. J lost 0 bases, V lost 2 bases, and 7 bases had no gene match. CDR1 MNHEY and CDR2 SVGEGT come from the germline V gene. The CDR3 has 17 residues. This CDR3 reads CASSYKAQGYSNQPQHF. The CDR3, as DNA: TGTGCCAGCAGTTACAAGGCACAGGGGTATAGCAATCAGCCCCAGCATTTT.

This clonotype was found once. V and J are TRBV12-3 or TRBV12-4 and TRBJ2-7; D gene uncertain. The V end was cut by 4 bases, the J end by 3 bases, with 13 bases between. The CDR3 length is 14 residues. CDR3 amino acids: CASSSRRQVYEQYF. The CDR3 DNA reads as TGTGCCAGCAGTTCCCGCAGACAAGTCTACGAGCAGTACTTC.